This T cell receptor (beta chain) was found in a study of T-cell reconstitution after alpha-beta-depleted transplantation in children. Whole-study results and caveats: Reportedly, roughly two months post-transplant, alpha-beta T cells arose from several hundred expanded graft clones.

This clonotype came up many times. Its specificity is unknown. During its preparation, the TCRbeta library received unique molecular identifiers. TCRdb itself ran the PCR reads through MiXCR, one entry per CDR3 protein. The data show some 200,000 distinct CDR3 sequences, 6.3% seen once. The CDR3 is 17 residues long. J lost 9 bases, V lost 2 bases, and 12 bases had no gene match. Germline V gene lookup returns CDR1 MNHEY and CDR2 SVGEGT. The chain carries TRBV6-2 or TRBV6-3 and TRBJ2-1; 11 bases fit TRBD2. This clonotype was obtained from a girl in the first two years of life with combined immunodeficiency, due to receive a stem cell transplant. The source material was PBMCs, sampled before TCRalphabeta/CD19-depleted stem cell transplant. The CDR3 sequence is CASSYTTSGASYTEQFF. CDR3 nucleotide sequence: TGTGCCAGCAGTTACACGACTAGCGGGGCGTCTTATACTGAGCAGTTCTTC.